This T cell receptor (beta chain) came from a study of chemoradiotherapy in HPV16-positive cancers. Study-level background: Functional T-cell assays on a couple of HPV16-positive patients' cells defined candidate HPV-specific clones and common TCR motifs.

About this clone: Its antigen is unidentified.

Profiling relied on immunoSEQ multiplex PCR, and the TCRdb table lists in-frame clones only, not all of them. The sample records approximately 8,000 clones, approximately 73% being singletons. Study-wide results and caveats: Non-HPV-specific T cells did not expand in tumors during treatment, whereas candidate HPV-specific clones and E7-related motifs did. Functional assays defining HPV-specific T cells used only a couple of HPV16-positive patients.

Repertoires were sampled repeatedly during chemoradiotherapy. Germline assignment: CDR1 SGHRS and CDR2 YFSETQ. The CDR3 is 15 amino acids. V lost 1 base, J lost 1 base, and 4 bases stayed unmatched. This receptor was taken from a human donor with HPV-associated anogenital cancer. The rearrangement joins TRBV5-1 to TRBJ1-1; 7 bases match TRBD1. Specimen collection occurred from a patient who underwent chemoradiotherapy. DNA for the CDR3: TGCGCCAGCAGCTTGCCGACAGGGCCGAACACTGAAGCTTTCTTT. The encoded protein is CASSLPTGPNTEAFF.